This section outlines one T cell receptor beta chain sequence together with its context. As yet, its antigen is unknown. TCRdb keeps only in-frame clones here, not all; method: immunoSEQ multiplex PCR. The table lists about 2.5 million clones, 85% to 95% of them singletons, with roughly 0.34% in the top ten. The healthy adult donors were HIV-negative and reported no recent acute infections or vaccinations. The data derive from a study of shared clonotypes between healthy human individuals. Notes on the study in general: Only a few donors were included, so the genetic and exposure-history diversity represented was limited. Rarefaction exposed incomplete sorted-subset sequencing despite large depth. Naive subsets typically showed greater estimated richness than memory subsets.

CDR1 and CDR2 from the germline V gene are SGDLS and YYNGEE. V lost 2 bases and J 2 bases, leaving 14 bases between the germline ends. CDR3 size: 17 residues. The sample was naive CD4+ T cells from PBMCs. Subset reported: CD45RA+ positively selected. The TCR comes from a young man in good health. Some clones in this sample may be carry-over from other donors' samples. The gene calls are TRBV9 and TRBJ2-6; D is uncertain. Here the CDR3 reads CASSVGWGSTGANVLTF. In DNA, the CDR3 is TGTGCCAGCAGCGTGGGTTGGGGTAGCACTGGGGCCAACGTCCTGACTTTC.